This T cell receptor beta chain was profiled in a study of shared clonotypes between healthy human individuals. Clones were sequenced by immunoSEQ multiplex PCR, and TCRdb holds only the in-frame ones, with some missing. The sample includes millions of clones, about 93% of them seen just once. V was cut by 7 bases and J by 6 bases, with 16 bases left in between. CDR1 and CDR2 (germline): SQVTM, ANQGSEA. This CDR3 is built from 13 residues. Naive CD8 cells lacked CD45RO and underwent positive selection for CCR7, leaving out terminally differentiated effector memory CD45RA+ cells. The chain joins TRBV29-1 to TRBJ1-3; possible D gene TRBD1, 6 bases. The TCR was taken from a young man in good health. Some clones in this sample may be carry-over from other donors' samples. Sequencing was performed on naive CD8+ T cells from PBMCs. CDR3 bases: TGCAGCGCACGACCCGGGGGCGAAAACACCATATATTTT. Translated, it gives CSARPGGENTIYF.